This T cell receptor beta chain was retrieved from a study of shared clonotypes between healthy human individuals (TCRdb year 2020). In the study overall: Three men and a couple of women, aged 18 to 49 years, made up the cohort. To increase sequencing depth and limit assay-specific biases, TCR repertoire library preparation and sequencing were carried out by different laboratories using diverse techniques. Each donor's leukapheresis produced roughly between roughly 0.9 and 9 billion PBMCs. For each donor, CD4 naive and CD4 memory were each run on three plates, CD8 naive on two plates, and CD8 memory on one plate. The study deeply sequenced blood TCR repertoires of several healthy adults to estimate repertoire size and the extent of clonotype sharing between individuals. Results the study describes overall, beyond this receptor: Even with the large sequencing depth, rarefaction of the sorted-subset datasets indicated that sequencing was incomplete. Only blood was sampled, and tissue TCR repertoires likely differ from those in blood. Compared with non-shared clonotypes, clonotypes shared by all four sorted-subset donors had higher generation probabilities. Because the study included only a small number of donors, the genetic and exposure-history diversity represented was limited. When a handful of donors were compared, the shared fraction of clonotypes was about 5.2% for naive CD4, approximately 3.3% for naive CD8, 2.3% for memory CD4, and roughly 0.4% for memory CD8. Pairwise subsampling indicated that sequencing depth was expected to affect the degree of clonotype sharing among donors. Larger estimated clonotype richness was generally found for naive subsets than for memory subsets.

Spanning cysteine to phenylalanine, the CDR3 consists of 13 amino acids. Just the 39-base CDR3 DNA is kept, in frame starting at base 1. According to the germline V gene (reference sequence), CDR1 reads GTSNPN and CDR2 reads SVGIG. Trimming takes 3 bases off V and 0 bases off J; junction bases not matched to a gene: 0. The donors were healthy, HIV-negative adults who had no recently reported acute infections or vaccinations. Every donor was a Caucasian adult residing in Nashville, Tennessee, USA. CD4+ T cells were enriched by magnetic negative selection, after which naive cells were positively selected on CD45RA and the negative fraction was taken as the memory subset. After blood collection by leukapheresis, PBMCs were isolated using Ficoll-Histopaque density gradient centrifugation and then cryopreserved in the vapor phase of liquid nitrogen. Purity and quantity of every magnetically sorted T cell population were checked by analytical flow cytometry. Each sorted fraction had its genomic DNA isolated and then quantified by UV absorbance on a Nanodrop 2000c.

Notes on this clone: The specificity of this receptor is unknown. No base-level quality is on record; no much larger clone is a single base apart. Other nucleotide sequences in the sample specify the same CDR3.

Using the deep immunoSEQ assay, multiplex PCR amplified TCR CDR3 regions from genomic DNA. Extracted genomic DNA from each cell subset was spread evenly across all wells of several immunoSEQ 96-well plates, with each plate serving as a replicate. Each replicate PCR for sorted subsets received about 220 ng genomic DNA, equal to roughly 33,000 T cell genomes. Purified libraries were measured with a Qubit 3.0 fluorometer, size-checked on a Bioanalyzer 2100, and measured again with the KAPA Library Quantification kit. Every immunoSEQ 96-well plate was sequenced on a separate single-read 150-cycle Illumina NextSeq 550 flow cell. On the authors' methods: Because the immunoSEQ output held only junctional sequences and lacked quality scores, the filtering could not match the filtering applied to full-length reads. Sequences were annotated with PyIR, a Python wrapper for IgBLAST v1.9, and V/J genes and CDR3 were assigned using IMGT germline references. Reads were removed for weak V/J assignments (E-value above 1e-6), missing CDR3, stop codons, out-of-frame junctions, or ambiguous translated residues. V3J clonotypes were defined by identical inferred V gene, J gene, and CDR3 amino acid sequence. The percentage overlap between two repertoires was calculated by dividing the number of shared unique clonotypes by the size of the smaller repertoire. RTK rarefaction, the Chao1 estimator, and Recon v2.1 estimates of unobserved clonotypes were used to assess repertoire richness. Generation probabilities were computed with OLGA for all TCRbeta clonotypes obtained by the gDNA method from a few donors. Drawn from immuneACCESS, this table holds only the in-frame rearrangements with V and J called that TCRdb kept. Clones are partly lost; checked studies trace under half to an unresolved V gene and leave the rest unexplained. That table supplies the V and J calls and clone size; D and trimming were determined from the DNA. Here the sample has 2 million to 2.5 million clones; under 97% occur a single time. The ten most abundant clones make up roughly 0.13% of the sample.

The clonotype was recovered from a man aged 18 to 35 in good health. This chain joins TRBV30 to TRBJ2-3, and 7 junctional nucleotides match TRBD1. Sequenced: naive CD4+ T cells sorted from blood. In the paper's terms, the cell subset or site label means: CD45RA+ positively selected. This receptor has the CDR3 CAWSRGSTDTQYF. The DNA is as follows: TGTGCCTGGAGCAGGGGGAGCACAGATACGCAGTATTTT.